These 22 T cell receptor beta chains were sequenced from one sample in a study of T cell clonality in common variable immunodeficiency. Regarding the study as a whole: In common variable immunodeficiency, TCR beta chains reportedly carried fewer deletions and N-nucleotide insertions.

Measured with immunoSEQ multiplex PCR; TCRdb has only the in-frame clones, and not every one. The sample table sets out about 15,000 clones. Their antigens remain unidentified. Sequencing was carried out using peripheral blood mononuclear cells. The receptors here all came from a human donor with common variable immunodeficiency.

Concerning this clone itself: With the read ending 3 residues before the CDR3 end, the germline J gene is used to fill in that end. The chain has TRBV20-1 and TRBJ2-1; TRBD2 aligns across 7 bases. The CDR3 has 15 residues. Germline V gene lookup returns CDR1 DFQATT and CDR2 SNEGSKA (reference sequence). The junction had 4 bases not matched to a gene; V was cut back by 0 bases and J by 2 bases. This CDR3 reads CSARDGRGTYNEQFF. The DNA read from the CDR3 is TGCAGTGCTAGAGATGGGAGGGGCACCTACAATGAG.

On this clone itself: The read halts 3 residues ahead of the CDR3 end, with the missing end drawn from the germline J gene. V usage is TRBV5-6 and J usage is TRBJ2-3, with 11 bases that match TRBD2. The V gene's germline CDR1 is SGHDT and CDR2 YYEEEE. The CDR3 covers 15 residues. Unmatched junction bases numbered 5, after V lost 4 bases and J lost 4 bases. CDR3 DNA (partial): TGTGCCAGCAGCGCGACTAGCGGGATTGCAGATACG. Protein product: CASSATSGIADT. The whole CDR3 sequence reads CASSATSGIADTQYF.

In the case of this clone: The DNA ends 3 residues before the CDR3 does, and the rest of the CDR3 is filled in from the germline J gene. The chain is built from TRBV20-1 and TRBJ1-6; 9 bases are a match to TRBD1. Losses at the gene ends were 0 bases for V and 7 bases for J; bases not matched to a gene: 7. Germline loops: CDR1 DFQATT, CDR2 SNEGSKA (reference sequence). The CDR3 sequence is 16 residues long. The CDR3 sequence is CSARDITTGGNSPLHF. CDR3 DNA, as far as it was read: TGCAGTGCTAGAGATATCACGACAGGGGGGAATTCACCC.

In the case of this clone: The CDR3 extends 3 residues past the end of the read, so its final part is completed from the germline J gene. The chain joins TRBV5-1 to TRBJ2-7, with 9 bases identical to TRBD2. The CDR3 is made up of 14 amino acids. Germline V gives CDR1 SGHRS, CDR2 YFSETQ. The ends lost 7 bases at V and 4 bases at J; junction bases unmatched: 9. The CDR3 protein is CASRKTSGGYEQYF. The DNA read from the CDR3 is TGCGCCAGCCGGAAGACTAGCGGAGGTTACGAG.

For this clone: The read ends 3 residues shy of where the CDR3 ends; the end is completed using the germline J gene. The chain uses TRBV18 and TRBJ2-3, with D perhaps TRBD2 (6 bases). V lost 7 bases and J lost 0, with 14 bases in between. The V gene's germline CDR1 is KGHSH and CDR2 LQKENI. The CDR3 length is 15 residues. CDR3 loop: CASCSGLGSTDTQYF. The part of the CDR3 DNA that was read is TGTGCCAGCTGCTCGGGACTGGGTAGCACAGATACG.

In the case of this clone: The missing CDR3 end, 3 residues past where the read stops, is filled in from the germline J gene. J is TRBJ2-4 and V is TRBV9; D unclear. The germline V and J ends were trimmed by 0 bases and 5 bases, with 12 bases remaining between them. The CDR3 has 15 residues. Germline CDR1 reads SGDLS; CDR2 reads YYNGEE. CDR3 DNA (partial): TGTGCCAGCAGCGTAGGATGGGCAGGCCAAAACATT. Encoded protein: CASSVGWAGQNI. Given in full, the CDR3 is CASSVGWAGQNIQYF.

Concerning this clone: The missing CDR3 end, 3 residues past where the read stops, is filled in from the germline J gene. The gene calls are TRBV18 and TRBJ2-3; TRBD1 agrees at 7 bases. Germline values: CDR1 KGHSH, CDR2 LQKENI. V dropped 1 base and J dropped 3; count of bases not matched to a gene: 7. The CDR3 runs 16 residues. CDR3 bases read: TGTGCCAGCTCACCACGCTCCCCAGGGGGTACAGATACG. It encodes CASSPRSPGGTDT. In full, the CDR3 is CASSPRSPGGTDTQYF.

CDR3 region: CARSLGLQRGGQETQYF. The part of the CDR3 DNA that was read is TGTGCCAGAAGCTTGGGCTTACAGCGGGGGGGCCAAGAGACC. This chain links TRBV5-3 with TRBJ2-5, with 10 bases matching TRBD2. The CDR3 extends 3 residues past the end of the read, so its final part is completed from the germline J gene. TRBV5-3 is flagged as an ORF with uncertain function. The CDR3 spans 17 residues. V lost 0 bases to trimming and J lost 1 base; unmatched junction nucleotides: 6.

In the case of this clone: The CDR3 end falls 3 residues outside the read, so it is completed with the germline J gene. The chain is built from TRBV20-1 and TRBJ2-7; tentatively, D is TRBD1 or TRBD2 (6 bases each). This CDR3 comprises 14 residues. V was trimmed by 1 base and J by 6 bases, leaving 16 bases between them. The germline V gene encodes CDR1 DFQATT and CDR2 SNEGSKA (reference sequence). The CDR3 bases that were read are TGCAGTGCTAGAGTAGGCAGGGGAGGTGGCGAG. It encodes CSARVGRGGGE. The CDR3 reads in full as CSARVGRGGGEQYF.

Of note for this clone: From the germline J gene comes the end of the CDR3, since the read stops 3 residues before it. This chain joins TRBV20-1 and TRBJ2-7; 10 bases fit TRBD1. Germline loops: CDR1 DFQATT, CDR2 SNEGSKA (reference sequence). With 3 bases clipped from V and 0 bases from J, the junction kept 8 bases outside the gene matches. The CDR3 is 16 residues long. CDR3 bases read: TGCAGTGCTAGCGATCTGGACAGGGGGTTCTCCTACGAG. Protein product: CSASDLDRGFSYE. The entire CDR3 sequence reads CSASDLDRGFSYEQYF.

CDR3: CASRDDSYTQYF. The sequenced CDR3 bases are TGTGCCAGCAGAGACGACTCGTATACG. The J gene is TRBJ2-3, the V gene TRBV6-2 or TRBV6-3; D is uncertain. Sequencing ends 3 residues short of the CDR3 end; the germline J gene provides the rest. The V end lost 6 bases, the J end lost 7 bases, and 11 bases lay between the germline ends. Germline CDR1 and CDR2: MNHEY and SVGEGT. The length of the CDR3 is 12 residues.

As for this clone: Read sequence stops 3 residues before the CDR3 end, and the germline J gene provides the missing end. This rearrangement joins TRBV5-1 to TRBJ2-7; tentatively, D is TRBD2 (6 bases). Germline loops: CDR1 SGHRS, CDR2 YFSETQ. The CDR3 covers 16 residues. V lost 4 bases and J 3 bases, leaving 20 bases between the germline ends. The CDR3 DNA, read in part, is TGCGCCAGCAGCGATGGGATAGCGGTAGGCTTCTACGAG. Residues: CASSDGIAVGFYE. The complete CDR3 protein is CASSDGIAVGFYEQYF.

With respect to this clone: The CDR3 is cut off 3 residues early in the read; its end comes from the germline J gene. The chain joins TRBV18 to TRBJ2-5; maybe TRBD2 (7 bases). CDR3 length: 16 amino acids. CDR1 KGHSH and CDR2 LQKENI come from the germline V gene. The germline V and J ends were trimmed by 6 bases and 5 bases, with 22 bases remaining between them. The CDR3 loop is CASSLITSGGAETQYF. CDR3 bases read: TGTGCCAGCTCTCTTATTACATCGGGGGGCGCGGAGACC. The whole variable domain, filled in from reference TRBV18 and TRBJ2-5, reads NAGVMQNPRHLVRRRGQEARLRCSPMKGHSHVYWYRQLPEEGLKFMVYLQKENIIDESGMPKERFSAEFPKEGPSILRIQQVVRGDSAAYFCASSLITSGGAETQYFGPGTRLLVL.

The CDR3 loop is CASSLGAGGRGEQFF. Partial CDR3 DNA: TGTGCCAGCAGCTTAGGGGCCGGGGGGAGGGGTGAG. This chain joins TRBV11-2 and TRBJ2-1; 7 bases agree with TRBD2. The read ends 3 residues before the CDR3 terminus; that terminus is restored from the germline J gene. Germline V gene data show CDR1 as SGHAT and CDR2 as FQNNGV. The length of the CDR3 is 15 residues. J gave up 9 bases and V 1 base, and 9 bases lay outside the gene matches. The full variable domain, rest sourced from reference TRBV11-2 and TRBJ2-1, is EAGVAQSPRYKIIEKRQSVAFWCNPISGHATLYWYQQILGQGPKLLIQFQNNGVVDDSQLPKDRFSAERLKGVDSTLKIQPAKLEDSAVYLCASSLGAGGRGEQFFGPGTRLTVL.

As regards this clone: Sequencing ends 3 residues short of the CDR3 end; the germline J gene provides the rest. The J gene is TRBJ1-2, the V gene TRBV2, with 8 bases fitting TRBD1. Germline CDR1 is SNHLY and CDR2 is FYNNEI. The CDR3 has 13 residues. The CDR3 is CASSAGTGDGYTF. The CDR3 bases that were read are TGTGCCAGCAGTGCTGGGACAGGCGACGGC.

In the case of this clone: Read sequence stops 3 residues before the CDR3 end, and the germline J gene provides the missing end. The chain is built from TRBV20-1 and TRBJ2-5; 8 bases match TRBD1. This CDR3 has 13 amino acids. Per the germline V gene, CDR1 is DFQATT and CDR2 is SNEGSKA (reference sequence). After removal of 6 bases from V and 3 bases from J, the junction contained 6 bases not matched to a gene. CDR3 bases read: TGCAGTGCCAGCCCAGGGGGCAAAGAGACC. Its protein is CSASPGGKET. The whole CDR3 reads CSASPGGKETQYF.

A word on this clone: Sequencing ends 3 residues short of the CDR3 end; the germline J gene provides the rest. The chain couples TRBV5-5 to TRBJ1-5, with a weak D call TRBD1 (5 bases). V lost 4 bases and J 8 bases, leaving 13 bases between the germline ends. The germline gives CDR1 SGHKS, CDR2 YYEKEE (reference sequence). The CDR3 consists of 13 residues. CDR3 sequence: CASSLFRGEPQHF. The part of the CDR3 DNA that was read is TGTGCCAGCAGCCTATTTAGGGGTGAGCCC. The whole variable domain, filled in from reference TRBV5-5 and TRBJ1-5, reads DAGVTQSPTHLIKTRGQQVTLRCSPISGHKSVSWYQQVLGQGPQFIFQYYEKEERGRGNFPDRFSARQFPNYSSELNVNALLLGDSALYLCASSLFRGEPQHFGDGTRLSIL.

As concerns this clone: From the germline J gene comes the end of the CDR3, since the read stops 3 residues before it. The chain carries TRBV19 and TRBJ1-1, with a tentative D call TRBD1 (6 bases). This CDR3 is 14 amino acids long. V shed 9 bases and J shed 1 base, with 15 bases lying between them. Germline V gene sequence: CDR1 LNHDA, CDR2 SQIVND (reference sequence). This CDR3 reads CASSQGQANTEAFF. The DNA read from the CDR3 is TGTGCCAGCAGTCAGGGACAAGCGAACACTGAA.

The CDR3 spells CASSPRLDTGELFF. The sequenced part of the CDR3 DNA is TGCGCCAGCAGCCCTAGGCTGGACACCGGGGAG. The V gene is TRBV5-1, the J gene TRBJ2-2; D ambiguous. The CDR3 is cut off 3 residues early in the read; its end comes from the germline J gene. This CDR3 region has 14 residues. CDR1 is SGHRS, CDR2 YFSETQ, per germline. V was shortened by 4 bases and J by 3 bases, with 10 bases between the two germline ends. Combining the CDR3 with reference TRBV5-1 and TRBJ2-2 gives the whole variable domain KAGVTQTPRYLIKTRGQQVTLSCSPISGHRSVSWYQQTPGQGLQFLFEYFSETQRNKGNFPGRFSGRQFSNSRSEMNVSTLELGDSALYLCASSPRLDTGELFFGEGSRLTVL.

As for this clone: Read sequence stops 3 residues before the CDR3 end, and the germline J gene provides the missing end. The V gene is TRBV2, the J gene TRBJ1-5; possibly TRBD1 for D (6 bases). Deletions cut 7 bases from V and 2 bases from J, with 9 bases between. The CDR3 runs to 13 residues. Germline V gene lookup returns CDR1 SNHLY and CDR2 FYNNEI. The covered CDR3 bases are TGTGCCAGCAATGGGGGCGGCAATCAGCCC. Amino acid sequence: CASNGGGNQP. The whole CDR3 sequence reads CASNGGGNQPQHF.

About this clone: The CDR3 goes on 3 residues after the read ends, and that part is filled in from the germline J gene. V gene TRBV19 combines with J gene TRBJ1-2; 8 nucleotides agree with TRBD1. Germline V CDR1 and CDR2: LNHDA, SQIVND (reference sequence). The CDR3 loop spans 14 amino acids. V gave up 4 bases and J gave up 4 bases; unmatched junction bases: 5. CDR3 DNA (partial): TGTGCCAGTAGTACCTTTGGACAGGGCTATGGC. Translated, it gives CASSTFGQGYG. The full CDR3 reads CASSTFGQGYGYTF.

Points on this clone: The CDR3 end falls 3 residues outside the read, so it is completed with the germline J gene. This chain links TRBV7-7 with TRBJ2-1; 9 nucleotides line up with TRBD2. This CDR3 is 14 amino acids long. Trimming at V came to 11 bases and at J to 3 bases, leaving 8 bases not matched to a gene. The V gene's germline CDR1 is SSHAT and CDR2 FNYEAQ (reference sequence). CDR3 amino acids: CASGLREGYNEQFF. CDR3 DNA (partial): TGTGCCTCCGGCCTGCGGGAGGGCTACAATGAG.